A selection of T cell receptor beta chains follows, all from one sample in a study of T cell repertoires in aging, cancer and after chemotherapy. TCRdb processed the multiplex PCR reads anew with MiXCR; each CDR3 protein has one entry. In the table there are about 12,000 distinct CDR3 sequences, approximately 30% of which are singletons. Sequences were obtained from blood. These receptors were collected from a human donor in good health. The donor label of this sample is uncertain. The CDR3 runs from the conserved cysteine through the conserved F or W. The D gene is left open where the match is weak. Clone size, where shown, is once, few, many, or a class for clones that have expanded.

NA	TRBJ1-1	NA	TRBV12-3/TRBV12-4	TGTGCCAGCAGTTTGGGTTGGGGCACTGAAGCTTTCTTT	CASSLGWGTEAFF
NA	TRBJ1-3	NA	TRBV18	TGTGCCAGCTCAACGGTCACCTCTGGAAACACCATATATTTT	CASSTVTSGNTIYF
NA	TRBJ2-1	NA	TRBV5-4	TGTGCCAGCAGCCCGGACAGTGTAGTTTACAATGAGCAGTTCTTC	CASSPDSVVYNEQFF
NA	TRBJ2-5	NA	TRBV6-5	TGTGCCAGCATCGGGACGCCTCAAGAGACCCAGTACTTC	CASIGTPQETQYF
NA	TRBJ2-1	NA	TRBV24-1	TGTGCCACCAGTGACTCCCGACAGAATTACAATGAGCAGTTCTTC	CATSDSRQNYNEQFF
NA	TRBJ2-7	NA	TRBV27	TGTGCCAGCAGTCCGACTCCCGGGGCCTTCAATGGGGAGCAGTACTTC	CASSPTPGAFNGEQYF
NA	TRBJ2-7	medium-sized	TRBV6-1	TGTGCCAGCAGTGTGGGGGTCTCCTACGAGCAGTACTTC	CASSVGVSYEQYF
TRBD2	TRBJ2-7	NA	TRBV20-1	TGCAGTGCTCCCTTACCGGGGGGGCTTTACGAGCAGTACTTC	CSAPLPGGLYEQYF
TRBD2	TRBJ2-1	NA	TRBV19	TGTGCCAGTAGGGAGCGGGGGTCTTACAATGAGCAGTTCTTC	CASRERGSYNEQFF
NA	TRBJ1-6	NA	TRBV6-6	TGTGCCAGCAGTTACGTTGTAGGGAGCTCCTATAATTCACCCCTCCACTTT	CASSYVVGSSYNSPLHF
TRBD1	TRBJ1-6	NA	TRBV6-5	TGTGCCAGCAGTTACGAGGGAGGGACAGGGGTGTTCTCCTATAATTCACCCCTCCACTTT	CASSYEGGTGVFSYNSPLHF
NA	TRBJ1-5	NA	TRBV19	TGTGCCGCGTCAGACCCGGACGCTGGCAATCAGCCCCAGCATTTT	CAASDPDAGNQPQHF
TRBD2	TRBJ2-3	NA	TRBV20-1	TGCAGTGCCAAACCCGGGGGGGCGGATACGCAGTATTTT	CSAKPGGADTQYF
TRBD1	TRBJ1-5	NA	TRBV5-6	TGTGCCAGCAGCTTCTGGGACAGGGTTTTTCAGCCCCAGCATTTT	CASSFWDRVFQPQHF
NA	TRBJ2-7	few	TRBV7-6	TGTGCCAGCAGCTTAGGTCGGGGAAACGAGCAGTACTTC	CASSLGRGNEQYF
NA	TRBJ2-3	few	TRBV10-3	TGTGCCATCAGTGAGCCACTACTCCTGACAGGCCCAGATACGCAGTATTTT	CAISEPLLLTGPDTQYF
TRBD2	TRBJ2-1	NA	TRBV20-1	TGCAGTGCTCAACGGGGGGGGACTAGCGGGGGGGCGCAGTTCTTC	CSAQRGGTSGGAQFF
NA	TRBJ2-5	medium-sized	TRBV11-1	TGTGCCAGCAGCCAAGAGGGGGAGACCCAGTACTTC	CASSQEGETQYF
NA	TRBJ1-1	NA	TRBV6-2/TRBV6-3	TGTGCCAGCTTCCCGCGACCTCACACTGAAGCTTTCTTT	CASFPRPHTEAFF
TRBD1	TRBJ1-5	medium-sized	TRBV29-1	TGCAGCGTTAGGGGACAGGAGAGCAATCAGCCCCAGCATTTT	CSVRGQESNQPQHF
NA	TRBJ2-3	NA	TRBV30	TGTGCCTGGAGTGTAGGGATATACTCGAGATACACAGGCACAGATACGCAGTATTTT	CAWSVGIYSRYTGTDTQYF
TRBD1	TRBJ2-2	NA	TRBV5-1	TGCGCCAGCAGCTCACCGACAGGGGCGAACACCGGGGAGCTGTTTTTT	CASSSPTGANTGELFF
NA	TRBJ1-5	NA	TRBV12-3/TRBV12-4	TGTGCCAGCAGTTTGGTGGGTCAGCCCCAGCATTTT	CASSLVGQPQHF
NA	TRBJ1-6	NA	TRBV7-4	TGTGCCAGCAGCTTAATCAAGGGGGAAGTTTCACCCCTCCACTTT	CASSLIKGEVSPLHF
TRBD2	TRBJ2-3	NA	TRBV27	TGTGCCAGCAGCTGGGAGCGGGGGCTCACAGATACGCAGTATTTT	CASSWERGLTDTQYF
NA	TRBJ1-2	NA	TRBV10-3	TGTGCCATCAGTGACACGACAGTAACTGAGTACATCTATGGCTACACCTTC	CAISDTTVTEYIYGYTF
TRBD2	TRBJ2-3	NA	TRBV10-3	TGTGCCACCCTCGCTAGCGGGGGGGTAGATACGCAGTATTTT	CATLASGGVDTQYF
NA	TRBJ2-1	NA	TRBV12-3/TRBV12-4	TGTGCCAGCAGTTTGTATCGTTCCTACAATGAGCAGTTCTTC	CASSLYRSYNEQFF
NA	TRBJ2-6	NA	TRBV6-5	TGTGCCAGCAGTTACTCTGAATCGAGCTCTGGGGCCAACGTCCTGACTTTC	CASSYSESSSGANVLTF
TRBD2	TRBJ2-2	NA	TRBV20-1	TGCAGTGCTAGAGATAGGCTAGCGGGGAACACCGGGGAGCTGTTTTTT	CSARDRLAGNTGELFF
NA	TRBJ2-7	few	TRBV18	TGTGCCAGCTCACCTCCGAGCCTTCCTTACGAGCAGTACTTC	CASSPPSLPYEQYF
NA	TRBJ2-7	few	TRBV27	TGTGCCAGCAGTTTGGAGGGAAAATACGAGCAGTACTTC	CASSLEGKYEQYF
NA	TRBJ2-2	NA	TRBV11-1	TGTGCCAGCAGCTTATCTCTAGGGACGAACACCGGGGAGCTGTTTTTT	CASSLSLGTNTGELFF
NA	TRBJ1-2	NA	TRBV2	TGTGCCAGCAGCGCAATTTCAGGGAACTATGGCTACACCTTC	CASSAISGNYGYTF
NA	TRBJ2-7	few	TRBV13	TGTGCCCGCACGGGGGCCCCCTACGAGCAGTACTTC	CARTGAPYEQYF